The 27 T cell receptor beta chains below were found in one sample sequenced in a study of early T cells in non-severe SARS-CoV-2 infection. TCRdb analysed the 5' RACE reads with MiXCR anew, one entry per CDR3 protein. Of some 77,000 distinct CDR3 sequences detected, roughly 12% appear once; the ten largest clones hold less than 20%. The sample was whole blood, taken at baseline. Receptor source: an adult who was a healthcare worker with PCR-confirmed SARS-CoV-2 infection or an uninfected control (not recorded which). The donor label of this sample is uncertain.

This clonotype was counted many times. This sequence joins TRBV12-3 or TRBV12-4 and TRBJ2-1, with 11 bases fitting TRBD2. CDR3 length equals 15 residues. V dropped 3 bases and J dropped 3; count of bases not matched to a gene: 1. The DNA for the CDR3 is TGTGCCAGCAGTTTGGGGACTAGCGGCTACAATGAGCAGTTCTTC. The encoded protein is CASSLGTSGYNEQFF.

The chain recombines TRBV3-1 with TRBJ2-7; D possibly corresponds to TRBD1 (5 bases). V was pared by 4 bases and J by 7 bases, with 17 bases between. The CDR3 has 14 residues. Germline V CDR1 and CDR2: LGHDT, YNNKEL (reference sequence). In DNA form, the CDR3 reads TGTGCCAGCAGCCCAAACCAGGGAACCAGGGAGCAGTACTTC. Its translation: CASSPNQGTREQYF.

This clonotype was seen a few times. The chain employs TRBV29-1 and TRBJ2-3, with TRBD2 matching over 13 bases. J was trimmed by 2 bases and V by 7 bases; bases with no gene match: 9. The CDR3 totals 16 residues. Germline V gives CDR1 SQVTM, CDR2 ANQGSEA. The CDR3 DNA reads TGCAGCGGCGAGGGGGGACTAGCGGGACACACAGATACGCAGTATTTT. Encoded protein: CSGEGGLAGHTDTQYF.

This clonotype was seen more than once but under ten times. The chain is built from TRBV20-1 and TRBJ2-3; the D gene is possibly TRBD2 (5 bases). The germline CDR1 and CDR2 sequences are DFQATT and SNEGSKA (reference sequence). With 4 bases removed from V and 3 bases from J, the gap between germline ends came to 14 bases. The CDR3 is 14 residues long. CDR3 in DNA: TGCAGTGCTACTCGTCCGGGGTTGACAGATACGCAGTATTTT. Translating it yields CSATRPGLTDTQYF.

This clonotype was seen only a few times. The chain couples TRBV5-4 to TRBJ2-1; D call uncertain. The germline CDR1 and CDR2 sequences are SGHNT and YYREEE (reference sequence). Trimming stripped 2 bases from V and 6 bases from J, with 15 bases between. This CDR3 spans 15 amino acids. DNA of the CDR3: TGTGCCAGCAGCTTTACGAGGAACAACCTCAATGAGCAGTTCTTC. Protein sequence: CASSFTRNNLNEQFF.

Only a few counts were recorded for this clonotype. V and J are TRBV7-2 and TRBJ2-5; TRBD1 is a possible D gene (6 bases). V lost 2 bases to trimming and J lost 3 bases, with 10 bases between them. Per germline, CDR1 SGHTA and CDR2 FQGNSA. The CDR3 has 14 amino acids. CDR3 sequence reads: CASSLQGRKETQYF. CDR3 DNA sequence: TGTGCCAGCAGCTTACAGGGGCGGAAAGAGACCCAGTACTTC.

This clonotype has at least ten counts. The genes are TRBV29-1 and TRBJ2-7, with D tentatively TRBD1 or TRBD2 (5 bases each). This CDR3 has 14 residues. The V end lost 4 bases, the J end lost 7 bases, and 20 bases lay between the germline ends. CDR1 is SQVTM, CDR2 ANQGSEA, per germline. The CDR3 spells CSVGAMGTRREQYF. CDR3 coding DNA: TGCAGCGTTGGGGCCATGGGGACCCGCCGGGAGCAGTACTTC.

The CDR3 DNA follows: TGCAGTGCTAGACCCTCGCGGAGCACAGATACGCAGTATTTT. Amino acid sequence: CSARPSRSTDTQYF. The V and J genes are TRBV20-1 and TRBJ2-3; D not resolved. The V end was cut by 2 bases, the J end by 0 bases, with 9 bases between. The CDR3 runs 14 residues. The V gene's germline CDR1 is DFQATT and CDR2 SNEGSKA (reference sequence).

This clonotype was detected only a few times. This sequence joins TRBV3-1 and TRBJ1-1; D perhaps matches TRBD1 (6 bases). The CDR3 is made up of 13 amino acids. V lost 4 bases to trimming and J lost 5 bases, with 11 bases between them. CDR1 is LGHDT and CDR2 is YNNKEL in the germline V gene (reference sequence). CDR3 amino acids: CASSRLGQTEAFF. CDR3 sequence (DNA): TGTGCCAGCAGCCGACTAGGACAGACTGAAGCTTTCTTT. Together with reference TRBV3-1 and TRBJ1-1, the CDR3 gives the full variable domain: DTAVSQTPKYLVTQMGNDKSIKCEQNLGHDTMYWYKQDSKKFLKIMFSYNNKELIINETVPNRFSPKSPDKAHLNLHINSLELGDSAVYFCASSRLGQTEAFFGQGTRLTVV.

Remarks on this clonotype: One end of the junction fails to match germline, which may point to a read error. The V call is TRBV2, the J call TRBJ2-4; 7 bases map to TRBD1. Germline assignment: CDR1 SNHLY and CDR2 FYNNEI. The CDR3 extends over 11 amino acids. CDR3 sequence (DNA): TGTGCCAGCAGTACCGAGGGGGCTAGGGACTTC. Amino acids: CASSTEGARDF.

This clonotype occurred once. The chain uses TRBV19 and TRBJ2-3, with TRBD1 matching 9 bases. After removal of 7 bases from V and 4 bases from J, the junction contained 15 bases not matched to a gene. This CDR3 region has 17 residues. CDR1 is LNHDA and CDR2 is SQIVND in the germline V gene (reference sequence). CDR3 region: CASNPRGRDRAADTQYF. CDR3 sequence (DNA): TGTGCCAGTAACCCACGGGGGAGGGACAGGGCCGCAGATACGCAGTATTTT. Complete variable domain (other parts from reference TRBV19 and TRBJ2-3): DGGITQSPKYLFRKEGQNVTLSCEQNLNHDAMYWYRQDPGQGLRLIYYSQIVNDFQKGDIAEGYSVSREKKESFPLTVTSAQKNPTAFYLCASNPRGRDRAADTQYFGPGTRLTVL.

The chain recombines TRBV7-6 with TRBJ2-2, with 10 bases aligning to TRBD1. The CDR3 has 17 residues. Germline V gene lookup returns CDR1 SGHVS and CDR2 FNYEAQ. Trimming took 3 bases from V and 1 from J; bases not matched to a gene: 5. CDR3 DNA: TGTGCCAGCAGCTTGTCCGGGACAGGGGAGAACACCGGGGAGCTGTTTTTT. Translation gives CASSLSGTGENTGELFF. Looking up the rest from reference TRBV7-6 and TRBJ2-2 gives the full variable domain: GAGVSQSPRYKVTKRGQDVALRCDPISGHVSLYWYRQALGQGPEFLTYFNYEAQQDKSGLPNDRFSAERPEGSISTLTIQRTEQRDSAMYRCASSLSGTGENTGELFFGEGSRLTVL.

For the CDR3, the DNA is TGTGCCAGCAGCTCCCGGACAGGTTTAAATGGCTACACCTTC. As protein: CASSSRTGLNGYTF. The genes are TRBV7-2 and TRBJ1-2, with 7 bases identical to TRBD1. The V gene's germline CDR1 is SGHTA and CDR2 FQGNSA. This CDR3 has 14 amino acids. The ends lost 4 bases at V and 6 bases at J; junction bases unmatched: 8.

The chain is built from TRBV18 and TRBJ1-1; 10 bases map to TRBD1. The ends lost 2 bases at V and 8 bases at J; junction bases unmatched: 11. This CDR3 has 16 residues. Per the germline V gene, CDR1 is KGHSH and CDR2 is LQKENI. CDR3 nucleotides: TGTGCCAGCTCACCAAATTTACCGGGACAGGGGACAGAAGCTTTCTTT. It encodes CASSPNLPGQGTEAFF.

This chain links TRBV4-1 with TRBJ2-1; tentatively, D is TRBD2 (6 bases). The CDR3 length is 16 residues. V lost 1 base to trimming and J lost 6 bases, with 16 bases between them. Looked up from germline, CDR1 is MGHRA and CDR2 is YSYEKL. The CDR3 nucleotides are TGCGCCAGCAGCCAAGCCAGAGGCGGGATGGGCAATGAGCAGTTCTTC. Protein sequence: CASSQARGGMGNEQFF.

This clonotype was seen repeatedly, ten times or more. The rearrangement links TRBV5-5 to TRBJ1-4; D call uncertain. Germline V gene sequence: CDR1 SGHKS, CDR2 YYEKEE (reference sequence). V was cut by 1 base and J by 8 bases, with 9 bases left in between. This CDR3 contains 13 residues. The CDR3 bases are TGTGCCAGCAGCTTGAGGTATCGGGAAAAACTGTTTTTT. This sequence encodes CASSLRYREKLFF.

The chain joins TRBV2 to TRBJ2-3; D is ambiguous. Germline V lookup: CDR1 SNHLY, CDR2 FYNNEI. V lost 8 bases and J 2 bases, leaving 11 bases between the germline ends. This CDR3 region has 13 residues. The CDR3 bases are TGTGCCAGCTACGTAGCCTACACAGATACGCAGTATTTT. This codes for CASYVAYTDTQYF.

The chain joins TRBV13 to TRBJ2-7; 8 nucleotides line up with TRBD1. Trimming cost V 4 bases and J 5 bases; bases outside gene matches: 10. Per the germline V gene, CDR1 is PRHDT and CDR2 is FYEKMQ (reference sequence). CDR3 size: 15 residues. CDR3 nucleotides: TGTGCCAGCAGCTCATCAGGGGGCGCAGCGGACGAGCAGTACTTC. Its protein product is CASSSSGGAADEQYF.

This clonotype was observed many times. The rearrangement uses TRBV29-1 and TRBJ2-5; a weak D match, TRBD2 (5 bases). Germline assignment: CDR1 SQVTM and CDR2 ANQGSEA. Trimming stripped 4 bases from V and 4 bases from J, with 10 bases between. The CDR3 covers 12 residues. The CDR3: CSVARLRETQYF. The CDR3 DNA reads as TGCAGCGTTGCCAGACTACGAGAGACCCAGTACTTC.

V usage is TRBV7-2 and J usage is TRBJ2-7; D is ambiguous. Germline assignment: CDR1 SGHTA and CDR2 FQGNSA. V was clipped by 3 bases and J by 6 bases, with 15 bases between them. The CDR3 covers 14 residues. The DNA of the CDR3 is TGTGCCAGCAGCTTTCGGACGCCGCCCGGCGAGCAGTACTTC. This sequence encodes CASSFRTPPGEQYF.

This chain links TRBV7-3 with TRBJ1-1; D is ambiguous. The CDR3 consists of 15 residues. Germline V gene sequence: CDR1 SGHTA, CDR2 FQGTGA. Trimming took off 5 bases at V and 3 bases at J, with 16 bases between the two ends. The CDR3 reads CASSPKARAYTEAFF. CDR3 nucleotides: TGTGCCAGCAGCCCAAAGGCCCGGGCCTACACTGAAGCTTTCTTT.

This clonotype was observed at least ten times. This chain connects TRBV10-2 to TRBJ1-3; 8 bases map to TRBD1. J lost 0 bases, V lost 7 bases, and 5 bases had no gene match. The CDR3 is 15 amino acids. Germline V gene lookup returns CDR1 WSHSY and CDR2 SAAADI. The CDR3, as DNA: TGCGCCAGCAAAGACAGGGGAAGCTCTGGAAACACCATATATTTT. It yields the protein CASKDRGSSGNTIYF.

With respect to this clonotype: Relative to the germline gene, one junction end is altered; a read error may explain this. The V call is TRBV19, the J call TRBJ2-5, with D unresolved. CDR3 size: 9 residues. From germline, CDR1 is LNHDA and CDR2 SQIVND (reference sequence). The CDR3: CARRLKLDF. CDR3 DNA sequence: TGTGCCAGGAGGTTGAAGCTAGACTTC.

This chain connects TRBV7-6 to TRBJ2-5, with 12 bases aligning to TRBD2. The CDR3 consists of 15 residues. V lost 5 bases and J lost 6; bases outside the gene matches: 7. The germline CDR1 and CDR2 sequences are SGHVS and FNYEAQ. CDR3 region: CASSPLAGGRKTQYF. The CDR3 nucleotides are TGTGCCAGCAGCCCACTAGCGGGAGGTAGAAAGACCCAGTACTTC.

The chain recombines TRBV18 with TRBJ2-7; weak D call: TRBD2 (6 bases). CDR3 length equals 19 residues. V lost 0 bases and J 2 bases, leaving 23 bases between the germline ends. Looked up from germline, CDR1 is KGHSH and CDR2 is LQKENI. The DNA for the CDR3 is TGTGCCAGCTCACCACCAAAAATATTACAGGAGGGGTTCACCTACGAGCAGTACTTC. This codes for CASSPPKILQEGFTYEQYF.

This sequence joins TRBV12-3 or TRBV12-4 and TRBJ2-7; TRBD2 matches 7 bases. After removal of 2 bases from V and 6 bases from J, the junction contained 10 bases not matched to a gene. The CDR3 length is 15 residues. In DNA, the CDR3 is TGTGCCAGCAGTTTAAGTTTCCCCGGGGGGTTCGAGCAGTACTTC. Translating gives CASSLSFPGGFEQYF.

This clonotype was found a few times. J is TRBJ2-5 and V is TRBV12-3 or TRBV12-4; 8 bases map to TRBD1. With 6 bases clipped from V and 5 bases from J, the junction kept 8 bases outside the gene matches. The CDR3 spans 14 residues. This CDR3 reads CASRHTGGHETQYF. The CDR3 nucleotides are TGTGCCAGCAGACACACAGGGGGGCACGAGACCCAGTACTTC.